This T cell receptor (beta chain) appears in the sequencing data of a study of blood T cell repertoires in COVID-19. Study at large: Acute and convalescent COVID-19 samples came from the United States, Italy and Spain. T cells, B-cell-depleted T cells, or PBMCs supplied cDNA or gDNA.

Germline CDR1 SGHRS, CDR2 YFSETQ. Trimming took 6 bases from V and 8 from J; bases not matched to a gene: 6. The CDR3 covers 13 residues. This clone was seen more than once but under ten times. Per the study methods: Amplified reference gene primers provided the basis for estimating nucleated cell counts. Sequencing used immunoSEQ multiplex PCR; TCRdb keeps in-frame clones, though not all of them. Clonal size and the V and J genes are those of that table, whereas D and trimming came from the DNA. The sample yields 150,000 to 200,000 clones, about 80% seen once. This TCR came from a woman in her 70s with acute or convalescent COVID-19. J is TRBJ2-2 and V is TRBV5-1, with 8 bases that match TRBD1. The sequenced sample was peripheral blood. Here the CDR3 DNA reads TGCGCCAGCAAATTCCAGGGGGCAGGGGAGCTGTTTTTT. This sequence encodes CASKFQGAGELFF.